This entry lists 8 T cell receptor beta chains sequenced from one sample in a study of blood T cell repertoires in COVID-19. Repertoires were generated with immunoSEQ multiplex PCR, while TCRdb's copy carries only in-frame clones and drops some. The sample lists roughly 120,000 clones, approximately 87% occurring once. Material: peripheral blood. The receptors derive from a woman aged 45-59 years with acute or convalescent COVID-19.

The rearrangement joins TRBV28 to TRBJ1-5; TRBD1 is a possible D gene (5 bases). V shed 2 bases and J shed 2 bases, with 10 bases lying between them. This CDR3 comprises 15 residues. CDR1 and CDR2 (germline): MDHEN, SYDVKM. The CDR3 nucleotides are TGTGCCAGCAGTTTAGGGGGAGGGGGCAATCAGCCCCAGCATTTT. Translated, it gives CASSLGGGGNQPQHF.

The J gene is TRBJ2-3, the V gene TRBV11-2, with 9 bases matching TRBD2. The CDR3 covers 16 residues. Germline values: CDR1 SGHAT, CDR2 FQNNGV. V was pared by 5 bases and J by 0 bases, with 6 bases of the junction left unmatched. The DNA of the CDR3 is TGTGCCAGCAGCCCCGAGGGGACTAGCAGCACAGATACGCAGTATTTT. Amino acids: CASSPEGTSSTDTQYF. The full variable domain, completed using reference TRBV11-2 and TRBJ2-3, is EAGVAQSPRYKIIEKRQSVAFWCNPISGHATLYWYQQILGQGPKLLIQFQNNGVVDDSQLPKDRFSAERLKGVDSTLKIQPAKLEDSAVYLCASSPEGTSSTDTQYFGPGTRLTVL.

Concerning this clone itself: Other DNA sequences from this sample encode an identical CDR3 as well. The chain carries TRBV18 and TRBJ1-6; weak D call: TRBD1 (5 bases). The CDR3 is 13 residues long. From germline, CDR1 is KGHSH and CDR2 LQKENI. The V end was cut by 3 bases, the J end by 8 bases, with 8 bases between. The CDR3: CASSPGGDSPLHF. For the CDR3, the DNA is TGTGCCAGCTCACCCGGAGGGGATTCACCCCTCCACTTT.

V and J are TRBV2 and TRBJ2-4; perhaps TRBD2 as D (6 bases). The CDR3 sequence is 12 residues long. Trimming pared 6 bases from V and 5 bases from J, leaving 8 bases between. Germline V gene data show CDR1 as SNHLY and CDR2 as FYNNEI. The CDR3 DNA is TGTGCCAGCAGGGGGGGACAAAACATTCAGTACTTC. Translating it yields CASRGGQNIQYF.

This rearrangement joins TRBV5-5 to TRBJ1-1; D gene ambiguous. There are 15 residues in the CDR3. The germline V gene encodes CDR1 SGHKS and CDR2 YYEKEE (reference sequence). V dropped 4 bases and J dropped 1 base, with 14 bases sitting between them. The CDR3 spells CASSASRRGNTEAFF. In DNA, the CDR3 is TGTGCCAGCAGCGCTTCCCGCCGGGGGAACACTGAAGCTTTCTTT.

CDR3 protein: CASSRPGAGGSSSTDTQYF. CDR3 DNA: TGTGCCAGCAGCCGACCTGGGGCGGGGGGTTCCTCCTCCACAGATACGCAGTATTTT. The chain carries TRBV5-4 and TRBJ2-3, with TRBD2 matching 8 bases. The CDR3 loop spans 19 amino acids. Trimming cost V 4 bases and J 2 bases; bases outside gene matches: 18. Looked up from germline, CDR1 is SGHNT and CDR2 is YYREEE (reference sequence).

This chain connects TRBV10-3 to TRBJ2-5, with 7 bases lining up with TRBD1. J lost 3 bases, V lost 6 bases, and 16 bases had no gene match. The CDR3 extends over 17 amino acids. Germline lookup yields CDR1 ENHRY and CDR2 SYGVKD. The CDR3 coding sequence is TGTGCCATCAGACCGATACCCGGGACAGAGTACGAAGAGACCCAGTACTTC. Residues: CAIRPIPGTEYEETQYF.

This clone was found once. V and J are TRBV5-4 and TRBJ1-4; TRBD1 might be the D (5 bases). The germline gives CDR1 SGHNT, CDR2 YYREEE (reference sequence). This CDR3 has 14 amino acids. Deletions cut 3 bases from V and 3 bases from J, with 9 bases between. The CDR3 region is CASSSGTANEKLFF. CDR3 nucleotide sequence: TGTGCCAGCAGCTCCGGGACTGCTAATGAAAAACTGTTTTTT. The full variable domain, completed using reference TRBV5-4 and TRBJ1-4, is ETGVTQSPTHLIKTRGQQVTLRCSSQSGHNTVSWYQQALGQGPQFIFQYYREEENGRGNFPPRFSGLQFPNYSSELNVNALELDDSALYLCASSSGTANEKLFFGSGTQLSVL.